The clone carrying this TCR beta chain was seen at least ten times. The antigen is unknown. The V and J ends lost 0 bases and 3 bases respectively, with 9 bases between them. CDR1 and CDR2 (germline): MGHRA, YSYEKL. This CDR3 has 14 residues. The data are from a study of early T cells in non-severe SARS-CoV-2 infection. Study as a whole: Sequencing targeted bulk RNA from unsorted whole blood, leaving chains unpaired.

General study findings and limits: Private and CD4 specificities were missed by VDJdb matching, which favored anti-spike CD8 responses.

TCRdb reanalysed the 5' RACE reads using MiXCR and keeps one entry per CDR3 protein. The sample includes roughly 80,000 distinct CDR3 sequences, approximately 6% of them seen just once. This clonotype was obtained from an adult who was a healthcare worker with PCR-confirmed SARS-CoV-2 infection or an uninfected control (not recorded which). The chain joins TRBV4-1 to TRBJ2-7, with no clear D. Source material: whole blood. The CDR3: CASSQEPVDYEQYF. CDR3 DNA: TGCGCCAGCAGCCAAGAGCCCGTCGACTACGAGCAGTACTTC.